A selection of T cell receptor beta chains follows, all from one sample in a study of response to subunit inactivated influenza vaccine. TCRdb itself ran the RT-PCR reads through MiXCR, one entry per CDR3 protein. The table includes 400,000 to 650,000 distinct CDR3 sequences, around 7.9% detected once. The sample consisted of PBMCs from blood, taken less than 25 months after vaccination. These receptors all come from a man aged 45 to 75 who received an inactivated influenza vaccine. The conserved cysteine and the conserved F or W are not part of the CDR3 here.

V	J	CDR3
TRBV6-5	TRBJ1-6	ASSYSTAGSSYNSPLH
TRBV4-1	TRBJ2-1	ASSPLSGSSYNEQF
TRBV4-1	TRBJ2-3	ASSQKMANSNTQY
TRBV27	TRBJ2-7	ASSPTWTGARREQY
TRBV4-3	TRBJ1-6	ASSREGSYNSPLH
TRBV2	TRBJ1-2	ASGDSGSVYGYT
TRBV18	TRBJ1-5	ASSSLGAPFNQPQH
TRBV7-9	TRBJ2-2	ASSLARGWIGELF
TRBV5-6	TRBJ2-7	ASSPARKRGYEQY
TRBV12-3/TRBV12-4	TRBJ2-4	ASSLIRGNIQY
TRBV6-2/TRBV6-3	TRBJ2-1	ASGTRTGGRNEQF
TRBV20-1	TRBJ2-7	SAREGAGEQY
TRBV12-3/TRBV12-4	TRBJ1-2	ASSPRGGGYT
TRBV18	TRBJ1-3	ASSPGHTSGNTIY
TRBV6-1	TRBJ1-5	ASSEVTGYSNQPQH
TRBV6-5	TRBJ1-4	ASSYAQANEKLF
TRBV28	TRBJ1-3	ASIGSGGSGNTIY
TRBV6-2/TRBV6-3	TRBJ2-5	ASTTVLKETQY
TRBV7-2	TRBJ1-2	ASSPRAGGLYGYT
TRBV12-3/TRBV12-4	TRBJ2-1	ASTELAGNEQF
TRBV5-1	TRBJ2-1	ASTSSSYNEQF
TRBV18	TRBJ2-1	ASSQSGDEQF
TRBV24-1	TRBJ2-1	ATSGGLAGSYNEQF
TRBV11-2	TRBJ1-1	ASSLVGQMNTEAF
TRBV5-1	TRBJ2-5	ASSRDKRETQY
TRBV28	TRBJ2-5	ASRTLTGAGKTQY
TRBV6-1	TRBJ1-1	ASSRGQGVIGTEAF
TRBV29-1	TRBJ2-1	SVEAIVNEQF
TRBV10-3	TRBJ2-7	AISGPGEGALYEQY
TRBV11-2	TRBJ2-5	ASSLGPSGVLETQY
TRBV7-2	TRBJ2-5	ASSRSVAETQY
TRBV6-1	TRBJ2-6	ASSSGTGTSGANVLT
TRBV24-1	TRBJ2-1	ATSRLEPGYNEQF
TRBV3-1	TRBJ2-4	ASSSIPGAKNIQY
TRBV16	TRBJ1-3	ASSQHYSGNTIY
TRBV11-2	TRBJ2-5	ASSLVSMFGLAGERETQY
TRBV29-1	TRBJ1-5	SVGGSQDQPQH
TRBV5-1	TRBJ1-5	ASSSAGGTQPQH
TRBV5-1	TRBJ1-4	ASSLGKSNEKLF
TRBV20-1	TRBJ1-2	SAVDRKANYGYT
TRBV6-6	TRBJ1-2	ASSYGGHYGYT
TRBV6-5	TRBJ2-7	ASSYSMRVRAYEQY